This T cell receptor (beta chain) originates from a study of blood T cell repertoires in COVID-19. Overall study context: Material from acute and convalescent COVID-19 was sourced from the United States, Italy and Spain. T cells, B-cell-depleted T cells, or PBMCs provided the cDNA or gDNA that served as material.

Measured with immunoSEQ multiplex PCR; TCRdb has only the in-frame clones, and not every one. The table lists 100,000 to 150,000 clones, more than 75% of them singletons. Trimming left V 2 bases short and J 2 bases short, with 13 bases between. Germline assignment: CDR1 SGHTA and CDR2 FQGNSA. This CDR3 comprises 16 residues. The chain recombines TRBV7-2 with TRBJ2-4; D is ambiguous. The clonotype comes from a human donor in a cohort sampled during active COVID-19. Sequenced: peripheral blood. The CDR3 region is CASSLYSGSTKNIQYF. CDR3 in DNA: TGTGCCAGCAGCTTATACTCGGGTAGTACCAAAAACATTCAGTACTTC.